The clone carrying this TCR beta chain was observed a few times. The antigen is undetermined. TCRdb's copy holds only in-frame clones and misses some; the assay was immunoSEQ multiplex PCR. The sample contains under 150,000 clones, 85% to 95% of which appear only once. The CDR3 is made up of 15 amino acids. V dropped 3 bases and J dropped 1 base, with 9 bases sitting between them. Germline V gene lookup returns CDR1 SGHAT and CDR2 FQDESV (reference sequence). This specimen belongs to a study of T cell responses to AZD1222 COVID-19 vaccine. Study-wide findings and caveats: Nearly half of spike-specific TCRs reportedly target variant regions that are unmutated in the B.1.351 and B.1.1.7 variants. Of the AZD1222 recipients, only five to seven were seropositive at baseline.

This chain connects TRBV11-1 to TRBJ2-2; D perhaps matches TRBD1 (5 bases). This sequence originates from an adult in good health. The sequences come from peripheral blood, collected on day 0 of AZD1222 vaccination. CDR3 sequence: CASSFGQGNTGELFF. CDR3 nucleotides: TGTGCCAGCAGCTTCGGGCAGGGGAACACCGGGGAGCTGTTTTTT.